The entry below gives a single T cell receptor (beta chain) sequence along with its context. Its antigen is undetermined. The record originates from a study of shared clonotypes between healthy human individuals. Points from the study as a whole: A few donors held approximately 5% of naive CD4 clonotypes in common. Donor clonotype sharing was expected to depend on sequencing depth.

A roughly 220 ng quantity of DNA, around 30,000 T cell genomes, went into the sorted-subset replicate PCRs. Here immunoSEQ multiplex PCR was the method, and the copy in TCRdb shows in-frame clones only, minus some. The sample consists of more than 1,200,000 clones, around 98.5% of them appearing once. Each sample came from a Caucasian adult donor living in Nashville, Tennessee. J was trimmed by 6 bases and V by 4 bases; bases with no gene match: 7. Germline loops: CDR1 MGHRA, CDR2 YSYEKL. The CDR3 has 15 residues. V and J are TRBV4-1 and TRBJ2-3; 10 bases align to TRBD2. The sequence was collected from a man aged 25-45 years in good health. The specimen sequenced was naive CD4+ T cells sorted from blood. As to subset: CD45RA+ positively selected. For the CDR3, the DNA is TGCGCCAGCAGCCTCCAGCGGGAGGGCCAGGATACGCAGTATTTT. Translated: CASSLQREGQDTQYF.